The rows below give T cell receptor beta chains drawn from one sample of a study of lung T cells in sarcoidosis with Löfgren's syndrome. TCRdb processed the reads anew with MiXCR; each CDR3 protein has one entry. Here the sample spans 60,000 to 65,000 distinct CDR3 sequences, 21% being singletons. The sample taken for sequencing was CD4+ T cells from PBMCs. The source is a human donor with sarcoidosis (Löfgren's syndrome or another form), or a control subject (not recorded which). Each CDR3 is given with its conserved first and last residue. A D gene is named only where the DNA matches it firmly. Some rows have no size entry. The others give once, few or many, or a class for an expanded clone.

>NA|TRBJ1-1|15|NA|TRBV3-1
CASSPVGVRTTEAFF
TGTGCCAGCAGCCCCGTAGGAGTTCGGACCACTGAAGCTTTCTTT
>NA|TRBJ1-1|15|NA|TRBV5-1
CASSAGTYTNTEAFF
TGCGCCAGCAGCGCGGGAACCTACACCAACACTGAAGCTTTCTTT
>NA|TRBJ2-5|17|NA|TRBV3-1
CASSQGRPGAVGETQYF
TGTGCCAGCAGCCAAGGGAGACCGGGAGCGGTAGGGGAGACCCAGTACTTC
>many|TRBJ2-7|16|NA|TRBV6-2/TRBV6-3
CASSYELGPNSYEQYF
TGTGCCAGCAGTTACGAGTTGGGACCGAACTCCTACGAGCAGTACTTC
>many|TRBJ1-1|12|NA|TRBV20-1
CSASPTVAEAFF
TGCAGTGCTAGCCCAACGGTTGCTGAAGCTTTCTTT
>few|TRBJ1-4|13|NA|TRBV12-3/TRBV12-4
CASSRGQPEKLFF
TGTGCCAGCAGCCGAGGACAGCCTGAAAAACTGTTTTTT
>NA|TRBJ1-1|14|NA|TRBV2
CASSEQGWNTEALF
TGTGCCAGCAGTGAACAGGGGTGGAACACTGAAGCTCTCTTT
>NA|TRBJ1-2|15|NA|TRBV20-1
CSAREGPGGHYGYTF
TGCAGTGCTAGAGAGGGGCCAGGTGGGCACTATGGCTACACCTTC
>many|TRBJ1-6|18|TRBD1|TRBV6-1
CASRPRGRGSAYNSPLHF
TGTGCCAGCAGACCCAGGGGGCGAGGGTCCGCGTATAATTCACCCCTCCACTTT
>NA|TRBJ2-5|15|TRBD1|TRBV18
CASSPSRTGVETQYF
TGTGCCAGCTCACCCTCCAGGACAGGGGTCGAGACCCAGTACTTC
>many|TRBJ2-3|20|TRBD2|TRBV28
CASRTHPGTSGESSTDTQYF
TGTGCCAGTAGAACCCACCCCGGGACTAGCGGGGAATCTAGCACAGATACGCAGTATTTT
>few|TRBJ2-7|14|NA|TRBV14
CASSPAGVFYEQYF
TGTGCCAGCAGCCCCGCAGGGGTGTTCTACGAGCAGTACTTC
>NA|TRBJ2-7|14|NA|TRBV10-3
CAISEVTTGYEQYF
TGTGCCATCAGTGAAGTGACCACCGGCTACGAGCAGTACTTC
>many|TRBJ2-5|13|NA|TRBV28
CASSWGASETQYF
TGTGCCAGCAGTTGGGGGGCGTCCGAGACCCAGTACTTC
>many|TRBJ1-1|15|NA|TRBV3-1
CASSQDWGVNTEAFF
TGTGCCAGCAGCCAAGATTGGGGCGTGAACACTGAAGCTTTCTTT
>few|TRBJ1-2|13|NA|TRBV3-1
CASSQGSNYGYTF
TGTGCCAGCAGCCAAGGGAGTAACTATGGCTACACCTTC
>NA|TRBJ1-1|15|NA|TRBV4-2
CASSQGQVRNTEAFF
TGTGCCAGCAGCCAAGGGCAGGTCCGGAACACTGAAGCTTTCTTT
>NA|TRBJ2-6|14|NA|TRBV2
CASTGSRFTNVLTF
TGTGCCAGCACCGGATCCAGGTTCACTAACGTCCTGACTTTC
>many|TRBJ2-5|11|NA|TRBV20-1
CSAVWRGAQYF
TGCAGTGCCGTTTGGAGGGGGGCCCAGTACTTC
>NA|TRBJ1-2|14|TRBD1|TRBV3-1
CASSRRQGGYGYTF
TGTGCCAGCAGCCGTCGACAGGGAGGCTATGGCTACACCTTC
>many|TRBJ1-2|12|NA|TRBV2
CASSEDSYGYTF
TGTGCCAGCAGTGAAGACAGCTATGGCTACACCTTC
>NA|TRBJ1-1|17|NA|TRBV7-9
CAISLKGAGLMNTEAFF
TGTGCCATCAGCTTAAAGGGCGCAGGGCTTATGAATACTGAAGCTTTCTTT
>many|TRBJ2-3|18|TRBD2|TRBV28
CASSLSVGSGISTDTQYF
TGTGCCAGCAGTTTATCCGTCGGCAGCGGGATCTCCACAGATACGCAGTATTTT
>many|TRBJ1-1|14|NA|TRBV14
CASSQDTGHSKAFF
TGTGCCAGCAGCCAAGATACGGGACACTCAAAAGCTTTCTTT
>many|TRBJ2-1|15|NA|TRBV7-6
CASSLEQGRTYEQFF
TGTGCCAGCAGCTTAGAACAGGGAAGGACCTATGAGCAGTTCTTC
>once|TRBJ1-6|16|NA|TRBV28
CAGSIPPTDSNSPLHF
TGTGCCGGCAGCATCCCCCCGACAGATTCAAATTCACCCCTCCACTTT
>many|TRBJ2-3|14|NA|TRBV5-1
CASSPRQDGDTQYF
TGCGCCAGCAGCCCCCGGCAGGACGGAGATACGCAGTATTTT
>NA|TRBJ1-2|14|TRBD1|TRBV20-1
CSASDRGRDYGYTF
TGCAGTGCTTCGGACAGGGGGCGCGACTATGGCTACACCTTC
>NA|TRBJ2-7|15|TRBD1|TRBV19
CASSIWGTGVYEQYF
TGTGCCAGTAGTATTTGGGGGACAGGCGTTTACGAGCAGTACTTC
>many|TRBJ2-1|16|NA|TRBV6-1
CASRSQTGISYNEQFF
TGTGCCAGCAGGTCTCAGACAGGCATCTCCTACAATGAGCAGTTCTTC
>NA|TRBJ2-4|14|NA|TRBV18
CASSPQGAKNIQYF
TGTGCCAGCTCACCTCAGGGGGCCAAAAACATTCAGTACTTC
>NA|TRBJ1-1|15|NA|TRBV19
CAGSGSREPDTEAFF
TGTGCCGGTAGTGGGAGCCGAGAACCGGACACTGAAGCTTTCTTT
>NA|TRBJ1-1|12|NA|TRBV3-1
CASKGGNTEASF
TGTGCCAGCAAGGGGGGGAACACTGAAGCTTCCTTT
>NA|TRBJ2-3|20|NA|TRBV9
CASSGREMGRKLGTTDTQYF
TGTGCCAGCAGCGGACGCGAAATGGGCCGGAAGCTTGGGACCACAGATACGCAGTATTTT
>NA|TRBJ2-1|16|TRBD2|TRBV29-1
CSVEPLGSGGYNEQFF
TGCAGCGTGGAGCCCCTAGGAAGCGGGGGATACAATGAGCAGTTCTTC
>few|TRBJ2-5|14|NA|TRBV9
CASSPLPGQETQYF
TGTGCCAGCAGCCCCCTCCCTGGCCAAGAGACCCAGTACTTC
>many|TRBJ1-2|14|NA|TRBV2
CASSELGANYGYTF
TGTGCCAGCAGTGAACTCGGAGCTAACTATGGCTACACCTTC
>many|TRBJ2-5|14|TRBD2|TRBV20-1
CSAEGGRERETQYF
TGCAGTGCCGAGGGAGGGCGGGAGCGGGAGACCCAGTACTTC
>NA|TRBJ2-7|11|NA|TRBV20-1
CGASVGYEQYF
TGCGGTGCTTCTGTGGGGTACGAGCAGTACTTC
>NA|TRBJ2-1|13|NA|TRBV11-2
CASSLVGRNEQFF
TGTGCCAGCAGCTTAGTCGGTCGCAATGAGCAGTTCTTC
>few|TRBJ1-5|13|NA|TRBV12-3/TRBV12-4
CASSALSQKPQHF
TGTGCCAGCAGCGCACTTTCCCAGAAGCCCCAGCATTTT
>many|TRBJ2-3|14|NA|TRBV6-2/TRBV6-3
CASKKSGSTDTQYF
TGTGCCAGCAAAAAAAGCGGGAGCACAGATACGCAGTATTTT